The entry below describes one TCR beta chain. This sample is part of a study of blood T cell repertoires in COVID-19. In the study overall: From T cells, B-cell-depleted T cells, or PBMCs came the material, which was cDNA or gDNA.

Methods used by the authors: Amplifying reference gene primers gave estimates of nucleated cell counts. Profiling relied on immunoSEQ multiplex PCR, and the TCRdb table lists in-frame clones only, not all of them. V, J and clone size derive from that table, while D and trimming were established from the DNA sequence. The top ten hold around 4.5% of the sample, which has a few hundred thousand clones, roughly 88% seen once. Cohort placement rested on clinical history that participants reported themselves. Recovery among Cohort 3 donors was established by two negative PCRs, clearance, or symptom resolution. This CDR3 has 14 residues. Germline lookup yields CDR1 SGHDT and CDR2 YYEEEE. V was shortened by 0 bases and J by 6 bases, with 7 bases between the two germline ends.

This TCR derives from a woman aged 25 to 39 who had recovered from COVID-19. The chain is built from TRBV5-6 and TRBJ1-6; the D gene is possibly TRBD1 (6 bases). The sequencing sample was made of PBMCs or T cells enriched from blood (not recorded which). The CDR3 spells CASSLGGGNSPLHF. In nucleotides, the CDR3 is TGTGCCAGCAGCTTGGGAGGGGGTAATTCACCCCTCCACTTT.